Shown below are 2 T cell receptor beta chains from a single sample sequenced in a study of Graves' ophthalmopathy and Graves' hyperthyroidism. RNA transcripts were the source from which TCR beta CDR3 regions were amplified. Second-round multiplex PCR followed a first-round RT-PCR using HTBI primers. TCRdb reanalysed the multiplex PCR reads using MiXCR and keeps one entry per CDR3 protein. This sample yields about 390,000 distinct CDR3 sequences, of which 15% are seen a single time; approximately 7% belongs to the top ten. The sequencing sample was made of peripheral blood. These receptors all come from a woman aged 18-29 years with stable Graves' hyperthyroidism.

At least ten counts were recorded for this clonotype. This rearrangement joins TRBV20-1 to TRBJ1-2; TRBD1 might be the D (6 bases). The CDR3 contains 14 residues. The V gene lost 1 base and the J gene lost 6 bases, with 15 bases spanning the gap. Germline CDR1 DFQATT, CDR2 SNEGSKA (reference sequence). The CDR3 sequence is CSARVKQGRDGYTF. For the CDR3, the DNA is TGCAGTGCTAGAGTGAAACAGGGTAGAGATGGCTACACCTTC.

This clonotype was seen repeatedly, ten times or more. CDR3 nucleotides: TGTGCCAGCAGTGACTCCCCCCAGGGGCGCGATGGCTACACCTTC. It yields the protein CASSDSPQGRDGYTF. The chain links TRBV6-4 to TRBJ1-2; weak D call: TRBD1 (6 bases). There are 15 residues in the CDR3. Trimming shortened V by 0 bases and J by 6 bases, and 14 bases separated the two germline ends. The germline V gene encodes CDR1 MRHNA and CDR2 SNTAGT.